The 9 T cell receptor beta chains presented below share a single source sample, sequenced in a study of T cells after yellow fever vaccination. TCRdb redid the calling of the 5' RACE reads with MiXCR, one entry per CDR3 protein. Of roughly 500,000 distinct CDR3 sequences listed, 15% to 20% are singletons. Specimen: PBMCs, collected 15 days after the yellow fever booster vaccination. These receptors came from a man aged 30-40 years who received the YFV17D yellow fever vaccine.

As for this clonotype: Given a much more abundant clone one base away, this may be a read error. The rearrangement joins TRBV12-3 or TRBV12-4 to TRBJ1-3, with D maybe TRBD1 (5 bases). V was cut by 6 bases and J by 4 bases, with 13 bases left in between. The CDR3 loop spans 14 amino acids. The CDR3 reads CASRIGTEGNTIYF. The CDR3 DNA follows: TGTGCCAGCAGAATCGGGACGGAAGGAAACACCATATATTTT.

The chain employs TRBV6-5 and TRBJ2-7; 12 positions agree with TRBD1. Germline V gives CDR1 MNHEY, CDR2 SVGAGI. With 5 bases clipped from V and 6 bases from J, the junction kept 5 bases outside the gene matches. CDR3 length equals 14 residues. CDR3 sequence (DNA): TGTGCCAGCAGTAACCGGGACAGGGGGCGCGAGCAGTACTTC. It codes for CASSNRDRGREQYF.

For the CDR3, the DNA is TGCAGCGCTGGGACCGCGGGTTTGACCCAGTACTTC. It codes for CSAGTAGLTQYF. The rearrangement links TRBV29-1 to TRBJ2-5; D is possibly TRBD1 or TRBD2 (5 bases each). Germline CDR1 SQVTM, CDR2 ANQGSEA. V was cut by 7 bases and J by 7 bases, with 16 bases left in between. The CDR3 loop spans 12 amino acids.

This sequence joins TRBV29-1 and TRBJ2-1; D is ambiguous. The CDR3 totals 16 residues. The V end was cut by 4 bases, the J end by 1 base, with 17 bases between. Germline lookup yields CDR1 SQVTM and CDR2 ANQGSEA. The chain's CDR3 is CSVGVGSASSYNEQFF. DNA for the CDR3: TGCAGCGTTGGCGTAGGGTCGGCAAGTTCCTACAATGAGCAGTTCTTC.

The chain joins TRBV20-1 to TRBJ1-5; 9 bases are shared with TRBD1. Germline V gives CDR1 DFQATT, CDR2 SNEGSKA (reference sequence). V lost 5 bases to trimming and J lost 1 base; unmatched junction nucleotides: 3. This CDR3 spans 14 amino acids. CDR3 bases: TGCAGTGCTGACAGGGGGGGGAGCAATCAGCCCCAGCATTTT. Amino acids: CSADRGGSNQPQHF.

This clonotype was found many times. This chain uses TRBV7-6 with TRBJ1-2; 10 positions agree with TRBD1. The junction had 6 bases not matched to a gene; V was cut back by 4 bases and J by 4 bases. Germline assignment: CDR1 SGHVS and CDR2 FNYEAQ. CDR3 length: 15 amino acids. CDR3: CASSSPGQGSYGYTF. The CDR3 coding sequence is TGTGCCAGCAGCTCCCCGGGACAGGGGTCCTATGGCTACACCTTC. The entire variable domain, with the rest obtained from reference TRBV7-6 and TRBJ1-2, is as follows: GAGVSQSPRYKVTKRGQDVALRCDPISGHVSLYWYRQALGQGPEFLTYFNYEAQQDKSGLPNDRFSAERPEGSISTLTIQRTEQRDSAMYRCASSSPGQGSYGYTFGSGTRLTVV.

The chain's CDR3 is CSARGRDREYSNQPQHF. CDR3 DNA: TGCAGTGCTAGGGGCCGGGACAGGGAATATAGCAATCAGCCCCAGCATTTT. The chain uses TRBV20-1 and TRBJ1-5; 9 bases map to TRBD1. This CDR3 comprises 17 residues. Germline lookup yields CDR1 DFQATT and CDR2 SNEGSKA (reference sequence). With 3 bases clipped from V and 0 bases from J, the junction kept 9 bases outside the gene matches.

This chain uses TRBV5-6 with TRBJ2-7; D is uncertain. The germline V gene has CDR1 SGHDT and CDR2 YYEEEE. Trimming pared 3 bases from V and 5 bases from J, leaving 12 bases between. This CDR3 contains 13 residues. DNA for the CDR3: TGTGCCAGCAGCTCCTTACAAAGGGACGAGCAGTACTTC. Protein: CASSSLQRDEQYF.

This clonotype was observed a handful of times. The chain couples TRBV7-2 to TRBJ2-4; tentatively, D is TRBD1 or TRBD2 (6 bases each). The CDR3 is 13 amino acids. The V end was cut by 5 bases, the J end by 6 bases, with 11 bases between. Per the germline V gene, CDR1 is SGHTA and CDR2 is FQGNSA. The CDR3 coding sequence is TGTGCCAGCAGCCCCCGGGGGCTAAACATTCAGTACTTC. The encoded protein is CASSPRGLNIQYF.